The 7 T cell receptor beta chains given below trace back to one sample, sequenced in a study of tumor-infiltrating lymphocytes in primary liver carcinoma. Unsorted whole blood served as the source of blood RNA, and germline DNA was extracted as well. Starting material of about 480 ng total RNA yielded TCR beta cDNA via a constant-region primer. Each TCR beta library was derived from three nested multiplex PCR rounds that employed slightly modified ARM-PCR. The opening two PCR rounds, around 11 cycles each, paired TRBV1-TRBV30 forward primers with a C-beta reverse primer. MiXCR was run by TCRdb on the multiplex PCR reads, yielding one entry per CDR3 protein. The data contain under 200,000 distinct CDR3 sequences, almost 65% of them seen just once; the ten biggest clones take up 6% to 8.5%. The sequenced sample consisted of peripheral blood. These receptors were taken from a woman aged 55-69 years with primary liver carcinoma and hepatitis B virus infection.

Note on this clonotype: Compared with germline, one end of the junction differs, possibly owing to a read error. The chain has TRBV9 and TRBJ2-1; TRBD2 might be the D (5 bases). CDR3 length equals 16 residues. CDR1 and CDR2 (germline): SGDLS, YYNGEE. In DNA, the CDR3 is TGTGCCAGCAGCGTAGCTGGGAGTTTGGGGTACAGTGAGCAGTTCTTC. This translates into CASSVAGSLGYSEQFF.

This clonotype was recorded at least ten times. V is TRBV6-2 or TRBV6-3 and J is TRBJ1-4, with D possibly matching TRBD1 (5 bases). Deletions cut 2 bases from V and 5 bases from J, with 18 bases between. CDR3 length equals 17 residues. CDR1 is MNHEY, CDR2 SVGEGT, per germline. The CDR3 DNA is TGTGCCAGCAGTTACCCCGATGGGCGACAGCAAAATGAAAAACTGTTTTTT. Protein product: CASSYPDGRQQNEKLFF.

As regards this clonotype: One base away lies a much larger clone, so this may be a sequencing read error. CDR3 region: CPISRPNNEQFF. The DNA for the CDR3 is TGTCCCATCAGTCGCCCAAACAATGAGCAGTTCTTC. This chain links TRBV10-3 with TRBJ2-1, with D unresolved. The CDR3 covers 12 residues. The germline CDR1 and CDR2 sequences are ENHRY and SYGVKD.

About this clonotype: An end of the junction does not agree with germline; a read error may underlie this. The chain uses TRBV4-1 and TRBJ2-1; 7 positions match TRBD2. CDR1 is MGHRA and CDR2 is YSYEKL in the germline V gene. The CDR3 is made up of 16 amino acids. The CDR3 here is CASSQDAGRESDERFF. The CDR3 nucleotides read TGTGCCAGCAGCCAAGATGCAGGGCGGGAGTCCGATGAGCGGTTCTTC.

Turning to this clonotype: This sequence may be a read error, since a much larger clone differs from it by one base. The chain uses TRBV11-2 and TRBJ2-1, with a tentative D call TRBD2 (5 bases). The CDR3 is 12 residues long. Trimming took off 5 bases at V and 9 bases at J, with 11 bases between the two ends. Germline V gene data show CDR1 as SGHAT and CDR2 as FQNNGV. CDR3: CASSPGLAEQFF. The CDR3 DNA reads as TGTGCCAGCAGCCCTGGCCTAGCTGAGCAGTTCTTC.

This clonotype has at least ten counts. The chain has TRBV11-2 and TRBJ2-3; no definite D call. The germline V and J ends were trimmed by 7 bases and 1 base, with 9 bases remaining between them. Germline CDR1 reads SGHAT; CDR2 reads FQNNGV. There are 13 residues in the CDR3. The CDR3 is CASTFGRTDTQYF. For the CDR3, the DNA is TGTGCCAGCACCTTCGGCCGCACAGATACGCAGTATTTT.

Relative to its sample, this clonotype is medium-sized. This chain joins TRBV11-2 and TRBJ2-1; D unresolved. The CDR3 contains 15 residues. CDR1 is SGHAT and CDR2 is FQNNGV in the germline V gene. Trimming pared 3 bases from V and 0 bases from J, leaving 9 bases between. The CDR3 region has the DNA TGTGCCAGCAGCTTCCGGCGAAGCTCCTACAATGAGCAGTTCTTC. Translated, it gives CASSFRRSSYNEQFF. Full variable domain (outside the CDR3, taken from reference TRBV11-2 and TRBJ2-1): EAGVAQSPRYKIIEKRQSVAFWCNPISGHATLYWYQQILGQGPKLLIQFQNNGVVDDSQLPKDRFSAERLKGVDSTLKIQPAKLEDSAVYLCASSFRRSSYNEQFFGPGTRLTVL.